These 27 T cell receptor beta chains came from one sample sequenced in a study of cytomegalovirus exposure and HLA in healthy donors. The study ran its PCR with 60 Vbeta and 13 Jbeta primers. Only in-frame clones appear in the TCRdb table, and some are missing; sequencing was by immunoSEQ multiplex PCR. Of about 150,000 clones in the sample, 65% to 85% are singletons; the top ten hold around 1.3%. Sequencing was carried out using PBMCs. These receptors all stem from a man between 50 and 59 years old in good health and CMV-seropositive.

This chain joins TRBV29-1 and TRBJ1-1; 9 bases are shared with TRBD1. V shed 7 bases and J 5 bases; nucleotides not matched to a gene: 8. CDR3 size: 13 residues. CDR1 SQVTM and CDR2 ANQGSEA come from the germline V gene. CDR3 sequence (DNA): TGCAGCGCTATATCGACAGGGGGGACTGAAGCTTTCTTT. Translating it yields CSAISTGGTEAFF.

V gene TRBV7-9 combines with J gene TRBJ1-3; D remains ambiguous. V shed 2 bases and J shed 6 bases, with 8 bases lying between them. CDR1 SEHNR and CDR2 FQNEAQ come from the germline V gene (reference sequence). This CDR3 comprises 13 residues. CDR3 nucleotide sequence: TGTGCCAGCAGCTTATACCAGGAAAACACCATATATTTT. This translates into CASSLYQENTIYF.

CDR3 loop: CASSFSGSEADTQYF. As DNA, the CDR3 is TGCGCCAGCAGCTTTAGCGGGAGCGAGGCAGATACGCAGTATTTT. The rearrangement uses TRBV5-1 and TRBJ2-3; 9 bases line up with TRBD2. The CDR3 totals 15 residues. V lost 2 bases, J lost 4 bases, and 5 bases stayed unmatched. Per the germline V gene, CDR1 is SGHRS and CDR2 is YFSETQ.

As for this clone: The sample carries other DNA sequences with the same CDR3. The chain employs TRBV7-2 and TRBJ2-2; D uncertain. Germline V CDR1 and CDR2: SGHTA, FQGNSA. The CDR3 totals 15 residues. V was pared by 3 bases and J by 0 bases, with 8 bases between. The DNA of the CDR3 is TGTGCCAGCAGCTTGGGTCAGGCGAACACCGGGGAGCTGTTTTTT. Translating gives CASSLGQANTGELFF.

The table lists this clone with a few counts. The chain joins TRBV7-8 to TRBJ2-2; D is possibly TRBD2 (6 bases). Germline-derived CDR1 and CDR2 are SGHVS and FQNEAQ. V was shortened by 2 bases and J by 1 base, with 14 bases between the two germline ends. CDR3 length: 17 amino acids. The CDR3 region is CASSLLILSGNTGELFF. The CDR3 region has the DNA TGTGCCAGCAGCTTATTAATCCTTAGCGGGAACACCGGGGAGCTGTTTTTT.

Concerning this clone itself: Distinct nucleotide sequences in the sample also encode this CDR3. The J gene is TRBJ2-7, the V gene TRBV6-5; perhaps TRBD2 as D (6 bases). The V end was cut by 0 bases, the J end by 1 base, with 7 bases between. The CDR3 length is 14 residues. The V gene's germline CDR1 is MNHEY and CDR2 SVGAGI. The CDR3 region has the DNA TGTGCCAGCAGTTACTCAAGCGGGTCCTACGAGCAGTACTTC. This gives the protein CASSYSSGSYEQYF.

The V and J genes are TRBV9 and TRBJ1-1; TRBD1 matches at 7 bases. The CDR3 has 11 amino acids. Per germline, CDR1 SGDLS and CDR2 YYNGEE. V lost 3 bases, J lost 10 bases, and 3 bases stayed unmatched. Here the CDR3 reads CASSGQGGAFF. DNA for the CDR3: TGTGCCAGCAGCGGTCAGGGGGGAGCTTTCTTT.

The chain links TRBV7-6 to TRBJ2-7; no definite D call. The CDR3 contains 11 residues. The germline V gene has CDR1 SGHVS and CDR2 FNYEAQ. V was trimmed by 5 bases and J by 4 bases, leaving 6 bases between them. CDR3 sequence (DNA): TGTGCCAGCAGCCCACTTTACGAGCAGTACTTC. Amino acid sequence: CASSPLYEQYF. Based on the CDR3 plus reference TRBV7-6 and TRBJ2-7, the full variable domain is GAGVSQSPRYKVTKRGQDVALRCDPISGHVSLYWYRQALGQGPEFLTYFNYEAQQDKSGLPNDRFSAERPEGSISTLTIQRTEQRDSAMYRCASSPLYEQYFGPGTRLTVT.

The V and J genes are TRBV6-1 and TRBJ1-5; TRBD1 matches at 7 bases. J lost 6 bases, V lost 5 bases, and 7 bases had no gene match. Per the germline V gene, CDR1 is MNHNS and CDR2 is SASEGT. This CDR3 has 14 amino acids. CDR3 region: CASSPTGAAQPQHF. CDR3 nucleotides: TGTGCCAGCAGTCCTACAGGGGCCGCTCAGCCCCAGCATTTT.

This chain links TRBV6-5 with TRBJ1-5, with D tentatively TRBD1 (6 bases). CDR3 length: 16 amino acids. V dropped 4 bases and J dropped 1 base, with 14 bases sitting between them. The germline CDR1 and CDR2 sequences are MNHEY and SVGAGI. The CDR3 nucleotides read TGTGCCAGCAGTTTGGGAGGGGGGGGGAGCAATCAGCCCCAGCATTTT. This sequence encodes CASSLGGGGSNQPQHF.

This chain connects TRBV10-3 to TRBJ1-5; D remains ambiguous. Germline V gives CDR1 ENHRY, CDR2 SYGVKD. Trimming shortened V by 3 bases and J by 7 bases, and 7 bases separated the two germline ends. The CDR3 has 12 residues. CDR3 sequence reads: CAISEGRQPQHF. The DNA of the CDR3 is TGTGCCATCAGTGAAGGGAGACAGCCCCAGCATTTT.

The chain recombines TRBV29-1 with TRBJ1-1, with D uncertain. The germline gives CDR1 SQVTM, CDR2 ANQGSEA. The V end was cut by 1 base, the J end by 1 base, with 7 bases between. This CDR3 has 13 amino acids. CDR3 loop: CSVEGNRNTEAFF. CDR3 DNA sequence: TGCAGCGTTGAAGGAAACAGGAACACTGAAGCTTTCTTT.

This sequence joins TRBV9 and TRBJ1-3; 7 nucleotides match TRBD1. Germline V gene data show CDR1 as SGDLS and CDR2 as YYNGEE. This CDR3 has 15 residues. V shed 4 bases and J 3 bases; nucleotides not matched to a gene: 7. CDR3 DNA: TGTGCCAGCAGCCCGCTGCCAGGGGGTGGAAACACCATATATTTT. Its protein product is CASSPLPGGGNTIYF. Using reference TRBV9 and TRBJ1-3 for the parts outside the CDR3, the full variable domain is DSGVTQTPKHLITATGQRVTLRCSPRSGDLSVYWYQQSLDQGLQFLIQYYNGEERAKGNILERFSAQQFPDLHSELNLSSLELGDSALYFCASSPLPGGGNTIYFGEGSWLTVV.

This chain connects TRBV2 to TRBJ1-1; D unclear. CDR1 SNHLY and CDR2 FYNNEI come from the germline V gene. The CDR3 is 14 residues long. The V end lost 6 bases, the J end lost 1 base, and 12 bases lay between the germline ends. CDR3: CASRREASNTEAFF. The CDR3, as DNA: TGTGCCAGCAGGAGAGAGGCCTCGAACACTGAAGCTTTCTTT.

This sequence joins TRBV5-5 and TRBJ1-3; unclear D gene. Trimming removed 0 bases at V and 0 bases at J, with 4 bases between. Per germline, CDR1 SGHKS and CDR2 YYEKEE (reference sequence). The length of the CDR3 is 14 residues. CDR3 nucleotide sequence: TGTGCCAGCAGCTTGGGAGGCTCTGGAAACACCATATATTTT. Encoded protein: CASSLGGSGNTIYF.

This clone was counted once. This chain uses TRBV5-8 with TRBJ2-5; 9 bases are shared with TRBD2. Germline CDR1 reads SGHTS; CDR2 reads YDEGEE. The CDR3 totals 17 residues. Germline trimming cut 0 bases from V and 2 bases from J; bases unmatched to any gene: 8. The CDR3 reads CASSLGLAAFGQETQYF. The CDR3 nucleotides are TGTGCCAGCAGCTTGGGACTAGCGGCCTTCGGACAAGAGACCCAGTACTTC.

This rearrangement joins TRBV14 to TRBJ1-1; D not certain. CDR3 size: 13 residues. The V and J ends lost 3 bases and 3 bases respectively, with 8 bases between them. Per the germline V gene, CDR1 is SGHDN and CDR2 is FVKESK. The CDR3 is CASSQPGYTEAFF. CDR3 sequence (DNA): TGTGCCAGCAGCCAGCCGGGATACACTGAAGCTTTCTTT.

The rearrangement uses TRBV18 and TRBJ2-3; 11 bases are shared with TRBD2. V trimming: 3 bases; J trimming: 1 base; junction bases outside the gene matches: 3. The CDR3 consists of 16 residues. CDR1 is KGHSH and CDR2 is LQKENI in the germline V gene. The CDR3 loop reads CASSPPGLAGTDTQYF. CDR3 nucleotides: TGTGCCAGCTCACCGCCGGGACTAGCGGGCACAGATACGCAGTATTTT.

V and J are TRBV6-5 and TRBJ1-1; weak D call: TRBD1 (6 bases). Germline-derived CDR1 and CDR2 are MNHEY and SVGAGI. CDR3 length: 13 amino acids. Trimming removed 5 bases at V and 6 bases at J, with 13 bases between. DNA of the CDR3: TGTGCCAGCAGTCTTCCCGGGACATCTGAAGCTTTCTTT. Protein sequence: CASSLPGTSEAFF.

This chain joins TRBV5-6 and TRBJ1-4, with a tentative D call TRBD1 (5 bases). Germline values: CDR1 SGHDT, CDR2 YYEEEE. Deletions cut 1 base from V and 8 bases from J, with 9 bases between. This CDR3 is 13 amino acids long. CDR3 sequence (DNA): TGTGCCAGCAGCTTGCTCAGACAGGAAAAACTGTTTTTT. Amino acid sequence: CASSLLRQEKLFF.

This clone appeared a single time. The chain recombines TRBV7-6 with TRBJ1-5; 10 bases fit TRBD1. J was trimmed by 7 bases and V by 5 bases; bases with no gene match: 11. The V gene's germline CDR1 is SGHVS and CDR2 FNYEAQ. The CDR3 sequence is 16 residues long. CDR3: CASSPSTGGTGQPQHF. CDR3 coding DNA: TGTGCCAGCAGCCCATCGACAGGGGGCACGGGACAGCCCCAGCATTTT. Complete variable domain (other parts from reference TRBV7-6 and TRBJ1-5): GAGVSQSPRYKVTKRGQDVALRCDPISGHVSLYWYRQALGQGPEFLTYFNYEAQQDKSGLPNDRFSAERPEGSISTLTIQRTEQRDSAMYRCASSPSTGGTGQPQHFGDGTRLSIL.

V and J are TRBV20-1 and TRBJ2-7; 9 bases map to TRBD1. This CDR3 contains 11 residues. Trimming at V came to 6 bases and at J to 6 bases, leaving 3 bases not matched to a gene. Germline CDR1 and CDR2: DFQATT and SNEGSKA (reference sequence). CDR3 in amino acids: CSATGGAEQYF. The DNA of the CDR3 is TGCAGTGCCACAGGGGGCGCCGAGCAGTACTTC.

CDR3 coding DNA: TGTGCCAGCAGCTTAGGAGGGACAGGGATCTCAGATACGCAGTATTTT. It is translated as CASSLGGTGISDTQYF. This chain joins TRBV7-2 and TRBJ2-3; TRBD1 aligns across 9 bases. The V gene's germline CDR1 is SGHTA and CDR2 FQGNSA. Trimming cost V 1 base and J 4 bases; bases outside gene matches: 6. This CDR3 has 16 amino acids.

This chain connects TRBV5-1 to TRBJ2-7; D may be TRBD2 (6 bases). The V gene's germline CDR1 is SGHRS and CDR2 YFSETQ. The CDR3 length is 14 residues. Trimming shortened V by 0 bases and J by 5 bases, and 12 bases separated the two germline ends. The CDR3 DNA follows: TGCGCCAGCAGCTTGGCTGGAGGGTGGGACGAGCAGTACTTC. Its translation is CASSLAGGWDEQYF.

The chain is built from TRBV2 and TRBJ2-2, with D possibly being TRBD2 (5 bases). The CDR3 covers 15 residues. Trimming cost V 2 bases and J 2 bases, with 9 bases left between them. Germline assignment: CDR1 SNHLY and CDR2 FYNNEI. The CDR3 spells CASSEWTFNTGELFF. DNA for the CDR3: TGTGCCAGCAGTGAATGGACTTTTAACACCGGGGAGCTGTTTTTT.

This chain links TRBV9 with TRBJ2-1; 11 nucleotides line up with TRBD1. Unmatched junction bases numbered 2, after V lost 3 bases and J lost 6 bases. Germline CDR1 is SGDLS and CDR2 is YYNGEE. The CDR3 runs 14 residues. In nucleotides, the CDR3 is TGTGCCAGCAGCGCGGGACAGGGGGGCAATGAGCAGTTCTTC. It specifies CASSAGQGGNEQFF.

The chain employs TRBV30 and TRBJ1-3; possible D gene TRBD1, 5 bases. Trimming removed 2 bases from V and 4 bases from J, with 24 bases in between. Germline V CDR1 and CDR2: GTSNPN, SVGIG (reference sequence). The CDR3 extends over 18 amino acids. CDR3 loop: CAWSHWTRDSKQGNTIYF. In DNA form, the CDR3 reads TGTGCCTGGAGTCACTGGACCCGGGACTCCAAGCAGGGAAACACCATATATTTT. The entire variable domain, with the rest obtained from reference TRBV30 and TRBJ1-3, is as follows: SQTIHQWPATLVQPVGSPLSLECTVEGTSNPNLYWYRQAAGRGLQLLFYSVGIGQISSEVPQNLSASRPQDRQFILSSKKLLLSDSGFYLCAWSHWTRDSKQGNTIYFGEGSWLTVV.